This T cell receptor beta chain was obtained from a study of cytomegalovirus exposure and HLA in healthy donors. Study-level background: Prior work identified 120 million or so unique TCR beta sequences in around 170 million T cells. Inside one of the first data releases sat around 85 million unique TCRs taken from HLA-typed donors.

Notes on this clone: Its target is not known.

Study-level findings and limits: Presence/absence analyses took donor sequencing depth as roughly uniform.

PCR was performed using 60 Vbeta and 13 Jbeta primers. In the original processing: The count from a later analysis was about 80 million unique TCR beta chains, roughly 11 million of them shared. The assay was immunoSEQ multiplex PCR, and TCRdb's table has in-frame clones only and misses some. The V and J calls and the clone size are those of that table, but D and trimming were determined from the DNA. The sample has around 140,000 clones, around three quarters seen once. Sequencing input: PBMCs. The sequence was obtained from a woman between 35 and 50 years old in good health and CMV-seropositive.

This CDR3 is CASRQTGMNTEAFF. DNA for the CDR3: TGCGCCAGCAGACAAACAGGGATGAACACTGAAGCTTTCTTT. The chain couples TRBV5-1 to TRBJ1-1; D possibly corresponds to TRBD1 (6 bases). Germline CDR1 is SGHRS and CDR2 is YFSETQ. The CDR3 runs to 14 residues. V gave up 5 bases and J gave up 0 bases, with 11 bases separating them. The complete variable domain, with remaining parts taken from reference TRBV5-1 and TRBJ1-1, reads KAGVTQTPRYLIKTRGQQVTLSCSPISGHRSVSWYQQTPGQGLQFLFEYFSETQRNKGNFPGRFSGRQFSNSRSEMNVSTLELGDSALYLCASRQTGMNTEAFFGQGTRLTVV.